This entry is about one TCR beta chain. Germline values: CDR1 SGHVS, CDR2 FQNEAQ. V was cut by 1 base and J by 3 bases, with 6 bases left in between. The CDR3 consists of 13 residues. The authors' processing: Scientists estimated how many nucleated cells there were by amplifying reference gene primers. The data were produced by immunoSEQ multiplex PCR, yet TCRdb's version contains in-frame clones alone and is incomplete. The V and J calls and the clone size are those of that table, but D and trimming were determined from the DNA. The profile covers some 120,000 clones, with approximately 82% appearing a single time and approximately 7% taken by the ten largest. This specimen belongs to a study of blood T cell repertoires in COVID-19. Study details: Both acute and convalescent COVID-19 samples were obtained from the United States, Italy and Spain. T cells, B-cell-depleted T cells, or PBMCs provided the cDNA or gDNA that served as material.

Sequenced input: peripheral blood. The receptor was derived from a man aged 70-80 years with active or convalescent COVID-19. J is TRBJ2-5 and V is TRBV7-8; no clear D. In DNA, the CDR3 is TGTGCCAGCAGCTTAGGAGGAAAAGAGACCCAGTACTTC. It yields the protein CASSLGGKETQYF. Using reference TRBV7-8 and TRBJ2-5 for the parts outside the CDR3, the full variable domain is GAGVSQSPRYKVAKRGQDVALRCDPISGHVSLFWYQQALGQGPEFLTYFQNEAQLDKSGLPSDRFFAERPEGSVSTLKIQRTQQEDSAVYLCASSLGGKETQYFGPGTRLLVL.